This T cell receptor (beta chain) originates from a study of blood T cell repertoires in COVID-19. The age range of participants was about 18 to 100 years, with residence in around 22 US areas. Participants' own reports of clinical history determined their cohort assignment. For recovered donors of Cohort 3, there were two negative PCRs, clearance, or symptom resolution. TCRdb's table, derived via immunoSEQ multiplex PCR, lists solely in-frame clones and lacks some. The table has a few hundred thousand clones, approximately 91% seen once. Germline lookup yields CDR1 SEHNR and CDR2 FQNEAQ (reference sequence). V lost 5 bases and J lost 5; bases outside the gene matches: 17. The CDR3 consists of 18 residues.

The chain couples TRBV7-9 to TRBJ2-7; 11 nucleotides align to TRBD1. Sequenced sample: PBMCs or T cells enriched from blood (not recorded which). The TCR sequence derives from a middle-aged woman who had recovered from COVID-19. The CDR3: CASSRSPIGQGADHEQYF. The CDR3 region has the DNA TGTGCCAGCAGCCGATCCCCCATCGGACAGGGGGCGGACCACGAGCAGTACTTC.